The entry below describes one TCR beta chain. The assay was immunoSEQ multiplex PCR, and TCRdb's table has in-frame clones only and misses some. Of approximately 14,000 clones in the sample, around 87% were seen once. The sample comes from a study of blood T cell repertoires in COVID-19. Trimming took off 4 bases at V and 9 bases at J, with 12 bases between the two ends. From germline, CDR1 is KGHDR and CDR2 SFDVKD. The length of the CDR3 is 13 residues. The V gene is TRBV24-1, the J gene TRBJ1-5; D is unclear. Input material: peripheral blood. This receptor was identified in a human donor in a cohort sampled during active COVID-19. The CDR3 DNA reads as TGTGCCACCAGTGACAAAACTCGAGCGCCCCAGCATTTT. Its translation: CATSDKTRAPQHF.